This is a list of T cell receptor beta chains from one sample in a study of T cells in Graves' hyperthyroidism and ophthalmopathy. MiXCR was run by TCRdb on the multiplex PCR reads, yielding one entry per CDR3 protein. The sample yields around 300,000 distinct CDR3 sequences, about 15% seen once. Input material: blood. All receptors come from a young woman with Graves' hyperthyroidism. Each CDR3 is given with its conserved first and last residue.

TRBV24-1 CATSATGFEAFF
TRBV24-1 CATSAGIHEQFF
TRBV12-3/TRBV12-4 CASSPRGRGETQYF
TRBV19 CASSGTLNQPQHF
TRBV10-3 CAIGGTGELFF
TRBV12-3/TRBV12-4 CASSSQGWETQYF
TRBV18 CASSPLGFSYEQYF
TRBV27 CASRTISYNEQFF
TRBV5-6 CASSLVKGATTGANVLTF
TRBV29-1 CSARDKAAFF
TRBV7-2 CASSLADTSGVTFF
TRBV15 CATSTPGTGYYEQYF